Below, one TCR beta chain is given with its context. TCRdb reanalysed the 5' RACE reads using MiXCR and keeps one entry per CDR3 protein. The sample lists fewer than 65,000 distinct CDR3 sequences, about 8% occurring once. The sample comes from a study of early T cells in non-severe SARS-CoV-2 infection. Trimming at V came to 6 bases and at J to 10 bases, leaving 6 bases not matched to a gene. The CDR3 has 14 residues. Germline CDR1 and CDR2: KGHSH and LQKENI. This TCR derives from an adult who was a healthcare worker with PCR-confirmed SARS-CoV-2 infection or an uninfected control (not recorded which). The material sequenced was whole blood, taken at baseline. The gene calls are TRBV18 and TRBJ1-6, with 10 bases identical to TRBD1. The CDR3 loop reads CASSPGQGYSPLHF. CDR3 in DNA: TGTGCCAGCTCTCCGGGACAGGGGTACTCACCCCTCCACTTT.